This T cell receptor (beta chain) was captured by sequencing in a study of T cells in women clearing cervical HPV infection. This table comes from immunoSEQ multiplex PCR, and its TCRdb copy is limited to in-frame clones, with some not included. This sample contains about 40,000 clones. The CDR3 contains 13 residues. Germline V CDR1 and CDR2: MDHEN, SYDVKM. The trim removed 5 bases at V and 5 bases at J, leaving 4 bases unmatched. In the case of this clone: The read comes to an end 3 residues before the CDR3 does, leaving the germline J gene to fill in the end.

Sequenced input: blood buffy coat. The rearrangement uses TRBV28 and TRBJ1-1; 8 nucleotides agree with TRBD1. The TCR was taken from a woman aged 18-69 years with a cervical HPV16 infection that either progressed to CIN3+ or cleared (not recorded which). CDR3 DNA (partial): TGTGCCAGCAGTAGGAACAGGGGGACTGAA. It specifies CASSRNRGTE. The CDR3 in full is CASSRNRGTEAFF.